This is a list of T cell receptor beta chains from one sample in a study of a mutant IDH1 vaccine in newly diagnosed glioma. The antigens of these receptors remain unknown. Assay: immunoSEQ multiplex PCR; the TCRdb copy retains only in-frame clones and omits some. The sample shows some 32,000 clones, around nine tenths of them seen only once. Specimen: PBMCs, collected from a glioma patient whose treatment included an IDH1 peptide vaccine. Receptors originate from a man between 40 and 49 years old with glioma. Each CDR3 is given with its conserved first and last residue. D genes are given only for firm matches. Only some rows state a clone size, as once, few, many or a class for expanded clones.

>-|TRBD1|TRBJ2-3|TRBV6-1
CASSTGVLTDTQYF
TGTGCCAGTTCGACAGGGGTCCTCACAGATACGCAGTATTTT
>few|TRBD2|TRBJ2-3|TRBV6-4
CASSDSSGASDTQYF
TGTGCCAGCAGTGACTCTAGCGGGGCCTCAGATACGCAGTATTTT
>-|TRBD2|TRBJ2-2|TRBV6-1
CASSVGLAGGYTGELFF
TGTGCCAGCAGTGTTGGACTAGCGGGGGGTTACACCGGGGAGCTGTTTTTT
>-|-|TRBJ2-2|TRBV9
CASSVGENTGELFF
TGTGCCAGCAGCGTAGGAGAGAACACCGGGGAGCTGTTTTTT
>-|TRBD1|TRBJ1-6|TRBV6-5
CATKTSGTGNSPLHF
TGTGCCACCAAAACCTCCGGGACAGGGAATTCACCCCTCCACTTT
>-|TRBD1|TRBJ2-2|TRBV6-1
CASSDTGESGELFF
TGTGCCAGCAGCGACACAGGGGAATCCGGGGAGCTGTTTTTT
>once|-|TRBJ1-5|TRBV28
CASSKGDFAQPQHF
TGTGCCAGCAGCAAGGGGGATTTCGCGCAGCCCCAGCATTTT
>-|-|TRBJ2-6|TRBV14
CASSHISSGANVLTF
TGTGCCAGCAGCCACATCAGCTCTGGGGCCAACGTCCTGACTTTC
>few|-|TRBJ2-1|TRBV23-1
CASTSGNEQFF
TGCGCCAGCACCTCGGGCAATGAGCAGTTCTTC
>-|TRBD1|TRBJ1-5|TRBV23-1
CASSWGDRGNQPQHF
TGCGCCAGCAGTTGGGGGGACAGGGGTAATCAGCCCCAGCATTTT
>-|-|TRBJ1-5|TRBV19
CASTSPGPDRVVAYSNQPQHF
TGTGCCAGTACCTCACCCGGCCCCGACAGAGTAGTGGCATATAGCAATCAGCCCCAGCATTTT
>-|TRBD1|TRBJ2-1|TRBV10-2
CASSEKGQGRDEQFF
TGCGCCAGCAGTGAGAAGGGACAGGGTAGGGATGAGCAGTTCTTC